Listed below are T cell receptor beta chains from one sample, sequenced in a study of blood T cells in healthy people across ages. TCRdb re-derived calls from the 5' RACE reads in MiXCR, one entry per CDR3 protein. The table records about a million distinct CDR3 sequences, 35% to 40% of them present only once. Sequencing input: blood. The receptors were sampled from a young man in good health. CDR3s include the opening cysteine and the closing phenylalanine or tryptophan. A D gene is named only where the DNA matches it firmly.

J,D,V,CDR3
TRBJ2-1,TRBD2,TRBV13,CASSLQGLGYNEQFF
TRBJ1-4,NA,TRBV20-1,CSASFGANEKLFF
TRBJ1-5,NA,TRBV4-3,CASRQDLYSNQPQHF
TRBJ2-3,NA,TRBV7-2,CASSLGWGNTDTQYF
TRBJ2-3,NA,TRBV13,CASSTGDEGTDTQYF
TRBJ1-1,NA,TRBV6-1,CASSASATGTAGAFF
TRBJ2-5,NA,TRBV29-1,CSGRVGETQYF
TRBJ2-1,NA,TRBV4-3,CASSQDGGTHNEQFF
TRBJ1-5,NA,TRBV25-1,CASSEWGLGDNQPQHF
TRBJ2-3,NA,TRBV7-3,CASSLITGAVDTQYF
NA,NA,TRBV6-2/TRBV6-3,CASTYPGYNEQYF
TRBJ1-1,NA,TRBV7-2,CASSLVTGDTEAFF
TRBJ2-5,NA,TRBV7-9,CASSLVRDHEQYF
TRBJ2-4,NA,TRBV11-2,CASSSRGFAKNIQYF
TRBJ1-4,NA,TRBV7-2,CASSLGKSLRNEKLFF
TRBJ1-4,NA,TRBV12-3/TRBV12-4,CASSSTPQGELFF
TRBJ2-3,NA,TRBV7-8,CASSPLGTFTDTQYF
TRBJ2-1,TRBD1,TRBV10-3,CATSAPGQGVYEQFF
TRBJ1-2,NA,TRBV14,CASSLFDYGYTF
TRBJ1-4,NA,TRBV20-1,CSARAERGGEKLFF
TRBJ1-1,NA,TRBV28,CASSFNRPLNTEAFF
TRBJ2-7,NA,TRBV27,CASSSAVGSSYEQYF
TRBJ2-1,NA,TRBV4-2,CASSQDQGTTYNEQFF
TRBJ1-5,NA,TRBV7-9,CASSSKGSTQPQHF
TRBJ1-1,TRBD1,TRBV2,CATEQGAQTEAFF
TRBJ2-7,TRBD1,TRBV29-1,CSAGTFDRASHEQYF
TRBJ2-1,TRBD1,TRBV27,CASSDRDRVISEQFF
TRBJ2-2,NA,TRBV5-1,CASSLSGQLTGELFF